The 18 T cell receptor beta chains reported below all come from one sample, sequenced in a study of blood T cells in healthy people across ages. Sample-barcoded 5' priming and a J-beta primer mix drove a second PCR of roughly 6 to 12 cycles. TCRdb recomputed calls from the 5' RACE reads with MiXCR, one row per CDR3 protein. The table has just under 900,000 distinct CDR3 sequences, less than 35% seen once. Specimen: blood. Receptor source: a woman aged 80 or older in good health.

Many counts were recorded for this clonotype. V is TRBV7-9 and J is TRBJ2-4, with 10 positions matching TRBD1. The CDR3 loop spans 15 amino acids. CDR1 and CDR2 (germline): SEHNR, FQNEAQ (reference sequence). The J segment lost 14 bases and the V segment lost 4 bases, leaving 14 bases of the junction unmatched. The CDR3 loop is CASSSPERDRGFKYF. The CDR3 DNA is TGTGCCAGCAGCTCGCCAGAGCGGGACAGGGGTTTTAAGTACTTC.

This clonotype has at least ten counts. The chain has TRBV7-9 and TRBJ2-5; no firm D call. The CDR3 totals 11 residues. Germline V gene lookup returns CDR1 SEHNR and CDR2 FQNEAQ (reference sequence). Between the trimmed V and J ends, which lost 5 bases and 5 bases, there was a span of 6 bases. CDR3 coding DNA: TGTGCCAGCAGCACTAAGGAGACCCAGTACTTC. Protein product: CASSTKETQYF.

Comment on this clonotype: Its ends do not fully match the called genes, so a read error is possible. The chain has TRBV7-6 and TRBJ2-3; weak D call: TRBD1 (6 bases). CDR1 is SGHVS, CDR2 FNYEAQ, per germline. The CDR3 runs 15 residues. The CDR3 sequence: CASGLGQTSTDTQYF. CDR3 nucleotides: TGTGCCAGCGGCTTAGGACAGACTAGCACAGATACGCAGTATTTT.

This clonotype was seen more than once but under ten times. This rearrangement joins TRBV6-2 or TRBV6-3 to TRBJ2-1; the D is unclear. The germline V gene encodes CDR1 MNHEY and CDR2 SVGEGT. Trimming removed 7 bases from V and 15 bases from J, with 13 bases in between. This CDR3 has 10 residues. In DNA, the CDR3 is TGTGCCAGCATAGGCAGGAACACGTTCTTC. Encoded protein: CASIGRNTFF.

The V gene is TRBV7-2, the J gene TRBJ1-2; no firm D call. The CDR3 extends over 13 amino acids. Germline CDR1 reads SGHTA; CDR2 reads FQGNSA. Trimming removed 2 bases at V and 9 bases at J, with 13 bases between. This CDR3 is CASSLNGMRSYTF. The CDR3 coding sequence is TGTGCCAGCAGCTTAAATGGGATGCGGAGCTACACCTTC.

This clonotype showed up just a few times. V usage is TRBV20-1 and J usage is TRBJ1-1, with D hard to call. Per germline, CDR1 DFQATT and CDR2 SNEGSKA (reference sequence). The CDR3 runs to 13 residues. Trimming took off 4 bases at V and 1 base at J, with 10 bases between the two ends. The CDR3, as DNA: TGCAGTGCTACCCGGGTTTCGAACACTGAAGCTTTCTTT. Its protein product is CSATRVSNTEAFF.

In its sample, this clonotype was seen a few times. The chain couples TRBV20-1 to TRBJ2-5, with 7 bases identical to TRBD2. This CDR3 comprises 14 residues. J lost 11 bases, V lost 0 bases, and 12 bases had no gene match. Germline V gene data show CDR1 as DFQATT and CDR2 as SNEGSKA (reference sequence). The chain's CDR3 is CSARDSQGAGEQYF. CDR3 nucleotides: TGCAGTGCTAGAGATAGCCAAGGGGCGGGAGAGCAGTACTTC.

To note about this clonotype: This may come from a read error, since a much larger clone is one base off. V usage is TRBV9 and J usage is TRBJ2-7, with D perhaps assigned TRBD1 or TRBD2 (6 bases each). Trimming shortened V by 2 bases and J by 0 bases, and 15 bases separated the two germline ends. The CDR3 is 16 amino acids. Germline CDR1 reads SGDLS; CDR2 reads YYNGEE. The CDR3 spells CASSVRGGTFSYEQYF. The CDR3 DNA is TGTGCCAGCAGCGTGAGAGGGGGGACATTCTCCTACGAGCAGTACTTC.

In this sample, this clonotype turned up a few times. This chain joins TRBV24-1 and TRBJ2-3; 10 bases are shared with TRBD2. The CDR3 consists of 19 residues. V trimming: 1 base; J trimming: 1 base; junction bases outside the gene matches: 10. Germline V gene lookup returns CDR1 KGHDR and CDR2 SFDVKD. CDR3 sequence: CATSDFTSGVVGGTDTQYF. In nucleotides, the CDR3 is TGTGCCACCAGTGATTTTACTAGCGGGGTGGTTGGGGGCACAGATACGCAGTATTTT.

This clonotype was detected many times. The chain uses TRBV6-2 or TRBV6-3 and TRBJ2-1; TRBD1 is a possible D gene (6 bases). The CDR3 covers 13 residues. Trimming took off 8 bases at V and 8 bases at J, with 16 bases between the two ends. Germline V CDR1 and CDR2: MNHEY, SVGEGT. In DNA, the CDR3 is TGTGCCAGCGAAAGTAGGGGGTTCGATGAGCAGTTCTTC. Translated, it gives CASESRGFDEQFF.

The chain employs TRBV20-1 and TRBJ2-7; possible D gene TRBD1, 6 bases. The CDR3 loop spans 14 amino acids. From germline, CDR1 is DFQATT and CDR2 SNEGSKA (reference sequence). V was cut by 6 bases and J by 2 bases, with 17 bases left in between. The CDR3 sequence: CSAPTQGRTYEQYF. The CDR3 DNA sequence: TGCAGTGCCCCCACCCAGGGGCGGACCTACGAGCAGTACTTC.

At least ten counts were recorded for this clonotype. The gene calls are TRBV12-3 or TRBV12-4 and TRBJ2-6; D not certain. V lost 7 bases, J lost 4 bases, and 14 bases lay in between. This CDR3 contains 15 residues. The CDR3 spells CASKVTVAGANVLTF. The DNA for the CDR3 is TGTGCCAGCAAGGTGACGGTGGCGGGGGCCAACGTCCTGACTTTC.

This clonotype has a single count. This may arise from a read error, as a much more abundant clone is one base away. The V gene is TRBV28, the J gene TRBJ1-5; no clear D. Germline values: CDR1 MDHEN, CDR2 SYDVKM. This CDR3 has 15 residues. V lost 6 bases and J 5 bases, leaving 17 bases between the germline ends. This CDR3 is CASRRTPIGDQPQHF. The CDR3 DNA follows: TGTGCCAGCAGAAGGACCCCCATTGGGGATCAGCCCCAGCATTTT.

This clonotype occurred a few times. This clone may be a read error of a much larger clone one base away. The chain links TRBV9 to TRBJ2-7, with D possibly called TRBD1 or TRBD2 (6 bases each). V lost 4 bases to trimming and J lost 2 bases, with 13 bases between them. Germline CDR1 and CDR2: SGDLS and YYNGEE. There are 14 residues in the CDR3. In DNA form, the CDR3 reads TGTGCCAGCAGCTCGGGGGACACTGCCTACGAGCAGTACTTC. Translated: CASSSGDTAYEQYF.

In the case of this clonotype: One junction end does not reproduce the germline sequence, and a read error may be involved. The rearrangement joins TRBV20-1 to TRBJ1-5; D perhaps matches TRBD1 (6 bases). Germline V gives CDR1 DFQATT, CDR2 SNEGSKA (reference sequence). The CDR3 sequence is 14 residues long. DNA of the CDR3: TGTAGTGCTTGGGCAGGGGCCGGCAATCAGCCCCAGCATTTT. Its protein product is CSAWAGAGNQPQHF.

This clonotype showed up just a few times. DNA of the CDR3: TGCGCCAGCAGCCAAGCGCCGATCGCGAAGGGCTACACCTTC. It translates to CASSQAPIAKGYTF. The V and J genes are TRBV4-3 and TRBJ1-2; D is ambiguous. Germline V gene sequence: CDR1 LGHNA, CDR2 YSLEER. V was cut by 1 base and J by 8 bases, with 14 bases left in between. The CDR3 consists of 14 residues.

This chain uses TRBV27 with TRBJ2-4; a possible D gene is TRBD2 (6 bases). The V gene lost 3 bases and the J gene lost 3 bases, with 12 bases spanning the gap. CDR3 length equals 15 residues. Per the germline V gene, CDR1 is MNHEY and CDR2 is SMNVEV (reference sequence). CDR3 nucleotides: TGTGCCAGCAGTTTGGGCGGGGCGCACAAAAACATTCAGTACTTC. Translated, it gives CASSLGGAHKNIQYF.

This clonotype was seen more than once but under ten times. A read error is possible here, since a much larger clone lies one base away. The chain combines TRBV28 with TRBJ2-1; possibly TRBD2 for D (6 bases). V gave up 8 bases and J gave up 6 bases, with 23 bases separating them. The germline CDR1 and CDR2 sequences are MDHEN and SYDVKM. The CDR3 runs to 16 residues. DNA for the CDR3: TGTGCCAGCGGTTATAAGGCGGGGACTCCTTGCAATGAGCAGTTCTTC. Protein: CASGYKAGTPCNEQFF.